The source of this T cell receptor (beta chain) is a study of cytomegalovirus exposure and HLA in healthy donors. Germline CDR1 MGHDK, CDR2 SYGVNS. Trimming pared 4 bases from V and 2 bases from J, leaving 11 bases between. The CDR3 runs 14 residues. Study conclusions and caveats: A later analysis reportedly identified an Asian-associated ancestry cluster as carrying fewer N-insertions than the roughly 720-donor mean.

This PCR relied on a set of 60 Vbeta primers and 13 Jbeta primers. The protocol was immunoSEQ multiplex PCR, while the TCRdb copy is restricted to in-frame clones and leaves out a portion. The sample includes about 170,000 clones, 84% of them seen just once. Comment on this clone: Its specificity is unknown.

The chain employs TRBV25-1 and TRBJ1-2; no reliable D call. This receptor was obtained from a girl aged 5-17 years in good health and CMV-seropositive. The material sequenced was PBMCs. This chain's CDR3 is CASSARGGNYGYTF. Here the CDR3 DNA reads TGTGCCAGCAGTGCCCGGGGAGGCAACTATGGCTACACCTTC.